Here is one T cell receptor (beta chain) with its context. Its cognate antigen is unknown. The CDR3 extends over 16 amino acids. CDR1 and CDR2 (germline): SGHRS, YFSETQ. V lost 4 bases, J lost 4 bases, and 11 bases stayed unmatched. Some clones are missing from TCRdb's copy, which holds only in-frame ones; the method was immunoSEQ multiplex PCR. The sample shows 70,000 or so clones, roughly 85% of them seen only once. The data originate from a study of T cell responses to AZD1222 COVID-19 vaccine. Regarding the study as a whole: Within unmutated variant regions lay the reported targets of nearly half of spike-specific TCRs. Donor demographics were predominantly white British with a female majority; clonal diversity may be underestimated. Sampling that yielded the repertoires occurred only after the peak T cell response.

This TCR was sampled from an adult who received the AZD1222 COVID-19 vaccine. The sample was peripheral blood, taken 28 days after the second AZD1222 dose. V is TRBV5-1 and J is TRBJ2-5; 9 bases map to TRBD2. CDR3 residues: CASSRLAGQRGETQYF. The CDR3 bases are TGCGCCAGCAGCCGGCTAGCGGGACAGAGAGGAGAGACCCAGTACTTC.